The 27 T cell receptor beta chains reported below all come from one sample, sequenced in a study of T cell responses to AZD1222 COVID-19 vaccine (dated by TCRdb to 2020 to 2023). The library was built by means of the immunoSEQ multiplex PCR assay. Held by TCRdb, this immuneACCESS table contains in-frame sequences only and omits some clones. Under half of the omission traces to an unresolved V gene where checked; the cause of the rest is unknown. Across this sample there are about 130,000 clones, with 92% seen only once. The top ten constitute around 3.5% of the sample. The label giving this sample's time point can be read as: about 28 days (+/-7) after the second vaccine dose. The sequences come from peripheral blood, collected 28 days after the second AZD1222 dose. The receptors come from an adult who received the AZD1222 COVID-19 vaccine.

The chain joins TRBV5-4 to TRBJ2-1; 11 nucleotides agree with TRBD2. The CDR3 spans 16 residues. Germline lookup yields CDR1 SGHNT and CDR2 YYREEE (reference sequence). Trimming at V came to 5 bases and at J to 0 bases, leaving 4 bases not matched to a gene. The CDR3 here is CASRGTSGSSYNEQFF. The CDR3 nucleotides are TGTGCCAGCAGGGGAACTAGCGGGAGCTCCTACAATGAGCAGTTCTTC.

The genes are TRBV7-3 and TRBJ1-1; TRBD1 aligns across 8 bases. In germline, CDR1 is SGHTA, CDR2 FQGTGA. The CDR3 runs 16 residues. V dropped 3 bases and J dropped 0; count of bases not matched to a gene: 6. CDR3: CASSFGQGALNTEAFF. DNA of the CDR3: TGTGCCAGCAGCTTTGGACAGGGAGCCTTGAACACTGAAGCTTTCTTT.

The chain recombines TRBV7-2 with TRBJ2-4; D is ambiguous. The V gene lost 7 bases and the J gene lost 6 bases, with 13 bases spanning the gap. The germline V gene has CDR1 SGHTA and CDR2 FQGNSA. This CDR3 has 13 residues. The CDR3 is CASTSGSLNIQYF. The CDR3 nucleotides read TGTGCCAGCACGTCCGGCAGCCTAAACATTCAGTACTTC.

The V gene is TRBV30, the J gene TRBJ1-1, with TRBD1 as a possible D gene (6 bases). The germline V gene encodes CDR1 GTSNPN and CDR2 SVGIG (reference sequence). The CDR3 is 12 amino acids. Trimming shortened V by 2 bases and J by 11 bases, and 15 bases separated the two germline ends. This chain's CDR3 is CAWSRGALVAFF. Here the CDR3 DNA reads TGTGCCTGGAGTAGGGGGGCCCTGGTCGCTTTCTTT.

J is TRBJ1-1 and V is TRBV7-2; D not resolved. Germline CDR1 SGHTA, CDR2 FQGNSA. With 5 bases removed from V and 0 bases from J, the gap between germline ends came to 10 bases. The CDR3 length is 14 residues. The CDR3 sequence: CASSPFMVNTEAFF. CDR3 bases: TGTGCCAGCAGCCCTTTTATGGTGAACACTGAAGCTTTCTTT.

The V and J genes are TRBV12-3 or TRBV12-4 and TRBJ2-7; D gene unclear. Trimming left V 5 bases short and J 1 base short, with 3 bases between. The CDR3 is made up of 11 amino acids. Written as DNA, the CDR3 is TGTGCCAGCAGTCCGTCCTACGAGCAGTACTTC. Residues: CASSPSYEQYF.

With regard to this clone: One end of the junction does not line up with germline, which may come from a read error. The chain carries TRBV5-6 and TRBJ1-1; D unresolved. CDR1 is SGHDT and CDR2 is YYEEEE in the germline V gene. The CDR3 length is 13 residues. The CDR3 loop is CASSLGVNTEAFF. In DNA form, the CDR3 reads TGTGCCAGCAGCTTGGGAGTGAATACTGAAGCTTTCTTT.

V usage is TRBV6-5 and J usage is TRBJ1-2; D perhaps matches TRBD1 (5 bases). Germline V lookup: CDR1 MNHEY, CDR2 SVGAGI. V was clipped by 6 bases and J by 0 bases, with 11 bases between them. CDR3 size: 14 residues. CDR3 loop: CASSQGLTNYGYTF. CDR3 sequence (DNA): TGTGCCAGCAGCCAGGGACTTACTAACTATGGCTACACCTTC.

CDR3 DNA sequence: TGTGCCTGGAGCGGTGGGAGAGGAGGAGTCAATCAGCCCCAGCATTTT. Amino acids: CAWSGGRGGVNQPQHF. This chain joins TRBV30 and TRBJ1-5; D not resolved. V was trimmed by 3 bases and J by 3 bases, leaving 18 bases between them. Germline CDR1 GTSNPN, CDR2 SVGIG (reference sequence). The CDR3 length is 16 residues.

J is TRBJ2-3 and V is TRBV4-1, with 7 bases fitting TRBD2. This CDR3 has 15 amino acids. With 4 bases clipped from V and 2 bases from J, the junction kept 6 bases outside the gene matches. Per germline, CDR1 MGHRA and CDR2 YSYEKL. Here the CDR3 DNA reads TGCGCCAGCAGCCTCACCGGGACTACCACAGATACGCAGTATTTT. Translated, it gives CASSLTGTTTDTQYF.

This rearrangement joins TRBV5-4 to TRBJ1-6, with 7 positions matching TRBD1. This CDR3 region has 13 residues. The trim removed 4 bases at V and 8 bases at J, leaving 3 bases unmatched. Germline V gene sequence: CDR1 SGHNT, CDR2 YYREEE (reference sequence). The CDR3: CASSRDRYSPLHF. The CDR3 nucleotides read TGTGCCAGCAGCCGGGACAGATATTCACCCCTCCACTTT.

This rearrangement joins TRBV11-2 to TRBJ2-6; D call uncertain. Looked up from germline, CDR1 is SGHAT and CDR2 is FQNNGV. The CDR3 totals 15 residues. The V gene lost 1 base and the J gene lost 0 bases, with 4 bases spanning the gap. CDR3 sequence: CASSLVYSGANVLTF. CDR3 nucleotide sequence: TGTGCCAGCAGCTTAGTGTACTCTGGGGCCAACGTCCTGACTTTC.

The chain combines TRBV30 with TRBJ1-2; a weak D match, TRBD1 (6 bases). Germline V gene data show CDR1 as GTSNPN and CDR2 as SVGIG (reference sequence). The V and J ends lost 2 bases and 10 bases respectively, with 14 bases between them. The CDR3 runs to 12 residues. CDR3 sequence (DNA): TGTGCCTGGAGTTTCCTCGGGGGGCCCTACACCTTC. Translation gives CAWSFLGGPYTF.

The chain recombines TRBV6-5 with TRBJ1-2; 8 nucleotides align to TRBD1. The CDR3 has 13 residues. With V trimmed by 4 bases and J by 7 bases, 5 bases remained unmatched. Germline V gene lookup returns CDR1 MNHEY and CDR2 SVGAGI. This CDR3 is CASSLQGVGGYTF. The CDR3 DNA is TGTGCCAGCAGTTTACAGGGGGTGGGTGGCTACACCTTC.

This clone was observed once. The chain joins TRBV5-1 to TRBJ1-1; TRBD1 matches 9 bases. The germline V gene encodes CDR1 SGHRS and CDR2 YFSETQ. The CDR3 spans 16 residues. After removal of 2 bases from V and 1 base from J, the junction contained 6 bases not matched to a gene. CDR3 DNA: TGCGCCAGCAGCTTTCCCGGGACAGGGACGAACACTGAAGCTTTCTTT. Translated, it gives CASSFPGTGTNTEAFF. Using reference TRBV5-1 and TRBJ1-1 for the parts outside the CDR3, the full variable domain is KAGVTQTPRYLIKTRGQQVTLSCSPISGHRSVSWYQQTPGQGLQFLFEYFSETQRNKGNFPGRFSGRQFSNSRSEMNVSTLELGDSALYLCASSFPGTGTNTEAFFGQGTRLTVV.

Comments on this clone: The limits of the CDR3 on the DNA are not certain, so only TCRdb's listed CDR3 is given. The gene calls are TRBV21-1 and TRBJ2-1; TRBD2, as called in the table, went unchecked against the DNA. TRBV21-1 is assigned pseudogene status. The CDR3 spans 18 amino acids, including both terminal residues. CDR3: CASKFGAGAPPRYNEQFF.

The chain has TRBV29-1 and TRBJ2-3; no definite D call. The V gene lost 1 base and the J gene lost 2 bases, with 7 bases spanning the gap. This CDR3 contains 13 residues. The germline gives CDR1 SQVTM, CDR2 ANQGSEA. The CDR3 DNA follows: TGCAGCGTTGAAGCCAGATCCACAGATACGCAGTATTTT. Amino acid sequence: CSVEARSTDTQYF.

The V and J genes are TRBV5-8 and TRBJ1-5; D might be TRBD1 (5 bases). Trimming left V 6 bases short and J 6 bases short, with 16 bases between. Per germline, CDR1 SGHTS and CDR2 YDEGEE. The CDR3 sequence is 14 residues long. CDR3 region: CASTGLGEVQPQHF. The CDR3 region has the DNA TGTGCCAGCACCGGGTTGGGGGAGGTTCAGCCCCAGCATTTT.

The chain links TRBV9 to TRBJ2-5; no definite D call. Germline CDR1 and CDR2: SGDLS and YYNGEE. The V end lost 0 bases, the J end lost 1 base, and 7 bases lay between the germline ends. The CDR3 is 14 residues long. The CDR3 DNA reads as TGTGCCAGCAGCGTAGCTTCGGTCCAAGAGACCCAGTACTTC. Translated, it gives CASSVASVQETQYF.

This clone was seen a single time. The V call is TRBV11-3, the J call TRBJ2-7, with 7 bases matching TRBD2. V lost 5 bases and J lost 5; bases outside the gene matches: 6. Germline V CDR1 and CDR2: SGHNT, YENEEA. The CDR3 is made up of 13 amino acids. The CDR3 nucleotides read TGTGCCAGCAGCCGAAGCGGGAACAACGAGCAGTACTTC. It yields the protein CASSRSGNNEQYF.

The chain recombines TRBV6-5 with TRBJ1-4; maybe TRBD1 (5 bases). Trimming stripped 0 bases from V and 7 bases from J, with 12 bases between. CDR1 is MNHEY and CDR2 is SVGAGI in the germline V gene. CDR3 length: 15 amino acids. The CDR3 bases are TGTGCCAGCAGTTACTCGTGGGGGTATGCTGAAAAACTGTTTTTT. This gives the protein CASSYSWGYAEKLFF.

The chain recombines TRBV5-3 with TRBJ1-5; D not certain. TRBV5-3 is an ORF, and what it does is uncertain. The CDR3 covers 12 residues. V shed 6 bases and J shed 3 bases, with 7 bases lying between them. In DNA form, the CDR3 reads TGTGCCAGAAAGTGGGTCAATCAGCCCCAGCATTTT. It codes for CARKWVNQPQHF.

The table lists this clone with a count of one. The chain combines TRBV3-1 (or the pseudogene TRBV3-2) with TRBJ1-1; D is possibly TRBD1 (5 bases). The CDR3 length is 15 residues. V lost 0 bases to trimming and J lost 0 bases, with 8 bases between them. The germline gives CDR1 LGHDT, CDR2 YNNKEL (reference sequence). CDR3 sequence reads: CASSQDPGMNTEAFF. In DNA, the CDR3 is TGTGCCAGCAGCCAAGATCCAGGGATGAACACTGAAGCTTTCTTT.

This chain links TRBV27 with TRBJ2-2; no firm D call. The CDR3 is 18 amino acids. Germline V gene data show CDR1 as MNHEY and CDR2 as SMNVEV (reference sequence). Deletions cut 5 bases from V and 1 base from J, with 20 bases between. CDR3 coding DNA: TGTGCCAGCAGTCCCCCCTACTTAGCCGGAGAGAACACCGGGGAGCTGTTTTTT. This codes for CASSPPYLAGENTGELFF.

This chain uses TRBV6-2 or TRBV6-3 with TRBJ2-5; D is unclear. Germline lookup yields CDR1 MNHEY and CDR2 SVGEGT. The CDR3 extends over 15 amino acids. V was trimmed by 6 bases and J by 2 bases, leaving 16 bases between them. The CDR3 nucleotides read TGTGCCAGCAGCCTAGTGGTCCAGGTGCAAGAGACCCAGTACTTC. This codes for CASSLVVQVQETQYF.

This clone was counted a single time. This rearrangement joins TRBV18 to TRBJ1-2, with 7 bases fitting TRBD1. Unmatched junction bases numbered 1, after V lost 6 bases and J lost 3 bases. Germline values: CDR1 KGHSH, CDR2 LQKENI. The CDR3 runs to 12 residues. The CDR3 nucleotides read TGTGCCAGCTCTACAGGGGACTATGGCTACACCTTC. Translated: CASSTGDYGYTF. Full variable domain (missing parts from reference TRBV18 and TRBJ1-2): NAGVMQNPRHLVRRRGQEARLRCSPMKGHSHVYWYRQLPEEGLKFMVYLQKENIIDESGMPKERFSAEFPKEGPSILRIQQVVRGDSAAYFCASSTGDYGYTFGSGTRLTVV.

This clone was observed a single time. The rearrangement uses TRBV11-2 and TRBJ2-2; 8 positions agree with TRBD2. The CDR3 spans 16 residues. The trim removed 5 bases at V and 0 bases at J, leaving 5 bases unmatched. From germline, CDR1 is SGHAT and CDR2 FQNNGV. The chain's CDR3 is CASSPTSVTNTGELFF. For the CDR3, the DNA is TGTGCCAGCAGCCCGACTAGCGTAACGAACACCGGGGAGCTGTTTTTT. The variable domain in full, completed from reference TRBV11-2 and TRBJ2-2, reads EAGVAQSPRYKIIEKRQSVAFWCNPISGHATLYWYQQILGQGPKLLIQFQNNGVVDDSQLPKDRFSAERLKGVDSTLKIQPAKLEDSAVYLCASSPTSVTNTGELFFGEGSRLTVL.